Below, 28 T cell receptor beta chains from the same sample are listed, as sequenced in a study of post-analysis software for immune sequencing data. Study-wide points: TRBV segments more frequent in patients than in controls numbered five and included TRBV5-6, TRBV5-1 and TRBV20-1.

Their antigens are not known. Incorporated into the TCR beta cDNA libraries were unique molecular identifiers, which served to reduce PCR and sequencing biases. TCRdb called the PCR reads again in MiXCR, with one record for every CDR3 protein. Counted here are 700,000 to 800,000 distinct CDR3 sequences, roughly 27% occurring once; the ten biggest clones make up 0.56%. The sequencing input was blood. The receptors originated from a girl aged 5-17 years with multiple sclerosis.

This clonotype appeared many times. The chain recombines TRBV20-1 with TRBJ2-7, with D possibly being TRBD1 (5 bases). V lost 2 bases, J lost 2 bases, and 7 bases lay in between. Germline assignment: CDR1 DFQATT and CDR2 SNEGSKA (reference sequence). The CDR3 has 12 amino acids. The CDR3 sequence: CSARQGPYEQYF. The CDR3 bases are TGCAGTGCTAGACAGGGTCCCTACGAGCAGTACTTC.

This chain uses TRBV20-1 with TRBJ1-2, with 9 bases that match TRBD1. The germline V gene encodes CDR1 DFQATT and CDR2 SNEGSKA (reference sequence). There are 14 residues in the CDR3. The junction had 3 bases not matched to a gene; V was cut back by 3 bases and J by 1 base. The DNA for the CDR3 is TGCAGTGCTAGTCGGACAGGGGTTAACTATGGCTACACCTTC. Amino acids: CSASRTGVNYGYTF.

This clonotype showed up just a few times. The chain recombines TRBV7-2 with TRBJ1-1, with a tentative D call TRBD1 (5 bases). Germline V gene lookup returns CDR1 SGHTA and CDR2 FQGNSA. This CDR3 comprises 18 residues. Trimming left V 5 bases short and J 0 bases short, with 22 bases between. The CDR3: CASSPGAGYGGVNTEAFF. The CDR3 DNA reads TGTGCCAGCAGCCCCGGGGCGGGGTACGGGGGTGTGAACACTGAAGCTTTCTTT.

The CDR3 sequence is CSARDPIASRIPNEQFF. The CDR3 DNA reads as TGCAGTGCTAGAGATCCCATAGCTTCGAGAATACCTAATGAGCAGTTCTTC. The chain recombines TRBV20-1 with TRBJ2-1; no clear D. There are 17 residues in the CDR3. Trimming stripped 0 bases from V and 7 bases from J, with 22 bases between. CDR1 is DFQATT and CDR2 is SNEGSKA in the germline V gene (reference sequence).

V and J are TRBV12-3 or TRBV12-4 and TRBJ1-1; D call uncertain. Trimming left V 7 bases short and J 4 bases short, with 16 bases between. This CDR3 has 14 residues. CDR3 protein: CASTRAKLGTEAFF. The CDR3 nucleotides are TGTGCCAGCACTAGGGCCAAACTGGGCACTGAAGCTTTCTTT.

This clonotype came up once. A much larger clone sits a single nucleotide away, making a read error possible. CDR3 sequence (DNA): TGTGCCAGCAGTTCTCCGGGACTACTCGGAGGTGAGCAGTACTTC. Translation: CASSSPGLLGGEQYF. The chain joins TRBV28 to TRBJ2-5; 7 bases fit TRBD2. V gave up 4 bases and J gave up 11 bases; unmatched junction bases: 16. Germline CDR1 reads MDHEN; CDR2 reads SYDVKM. CDR3 length: 15 residues.

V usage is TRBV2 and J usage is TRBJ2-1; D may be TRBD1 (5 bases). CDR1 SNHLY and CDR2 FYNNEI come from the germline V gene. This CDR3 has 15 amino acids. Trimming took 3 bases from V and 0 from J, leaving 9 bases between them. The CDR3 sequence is CASSDLQGSYNEQFF. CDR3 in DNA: TGTGCCAGCAGTGATTTGCAGGGCTCCTACAATGAGCAGTTCTTC.

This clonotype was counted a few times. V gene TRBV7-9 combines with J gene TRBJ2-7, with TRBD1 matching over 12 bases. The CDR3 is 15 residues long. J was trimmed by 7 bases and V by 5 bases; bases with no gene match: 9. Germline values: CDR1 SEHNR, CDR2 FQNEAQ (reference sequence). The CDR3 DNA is TGTGCCAGCAGCACGACCGGGACAGGGGGCCGAGAGCAGTACTTC. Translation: CASSTTGTGGREQYF.

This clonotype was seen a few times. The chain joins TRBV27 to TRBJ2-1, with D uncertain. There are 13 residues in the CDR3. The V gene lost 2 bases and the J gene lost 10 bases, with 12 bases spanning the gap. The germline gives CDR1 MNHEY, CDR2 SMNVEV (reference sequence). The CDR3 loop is CASSLDPVREQFF. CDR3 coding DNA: TGTGCCAGCAGTTTAGACCCGGTCCGCGAGCAGTTCTTC.

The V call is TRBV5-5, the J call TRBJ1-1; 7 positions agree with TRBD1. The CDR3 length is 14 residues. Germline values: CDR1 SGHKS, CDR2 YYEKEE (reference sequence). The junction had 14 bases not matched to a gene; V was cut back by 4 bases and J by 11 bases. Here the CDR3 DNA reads TGTGCCAGCAGCAACCGGGACAGACCTTTTCCCGCTTTCTTT. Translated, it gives CASSNRDRPFPAFF.

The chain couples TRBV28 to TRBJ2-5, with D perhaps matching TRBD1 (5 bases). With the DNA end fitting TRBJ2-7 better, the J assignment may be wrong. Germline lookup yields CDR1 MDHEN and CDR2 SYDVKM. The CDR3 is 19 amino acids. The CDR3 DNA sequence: TGTGCCAGCAGTCTACCCAAGGGCCAGGTGGGGCAGGTTCGCTACGAGCAGTACTTC. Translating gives CASSLPKGQVGQVRYEQYF.

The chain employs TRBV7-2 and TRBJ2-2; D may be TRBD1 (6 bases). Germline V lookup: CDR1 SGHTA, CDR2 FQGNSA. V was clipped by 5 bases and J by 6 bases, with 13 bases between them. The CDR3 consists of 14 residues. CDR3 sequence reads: CASSPSPGAGELFF. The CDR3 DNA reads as TGTGCCAGCAGCCCAAGTCCAGGGGCCGGGGAGCTGTTTTTT.

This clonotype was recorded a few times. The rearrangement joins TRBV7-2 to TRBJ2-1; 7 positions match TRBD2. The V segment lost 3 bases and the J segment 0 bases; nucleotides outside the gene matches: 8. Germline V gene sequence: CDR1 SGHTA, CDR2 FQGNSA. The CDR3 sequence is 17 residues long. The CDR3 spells CASSFTLAENSYNEQFF. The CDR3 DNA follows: TGTGCCAGCAGCTTCACTCTAGCGGAAAACTCCTACAATGAGCAGTTCTTC. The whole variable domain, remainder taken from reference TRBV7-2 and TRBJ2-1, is GAGVSQSPSNKVTEKGKDVELRCDPISGHTALYWYRQSLGQGLEFLIYFQGNSAPDKSGLPSDRFSAERTGGSVSTLTIQRTQQEDSAVYLCASSFTLAENSYNEQFFGPGTRLTVL.

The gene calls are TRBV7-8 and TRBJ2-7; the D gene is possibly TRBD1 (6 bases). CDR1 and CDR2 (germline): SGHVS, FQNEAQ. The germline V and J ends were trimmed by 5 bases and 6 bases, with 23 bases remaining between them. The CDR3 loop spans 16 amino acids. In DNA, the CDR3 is TGTGCCAGCAGCCCCCAAACCGGGACAATTGGGGCCGAGCAGTACTTC. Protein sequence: CASSPQTGTIGAEQYF.

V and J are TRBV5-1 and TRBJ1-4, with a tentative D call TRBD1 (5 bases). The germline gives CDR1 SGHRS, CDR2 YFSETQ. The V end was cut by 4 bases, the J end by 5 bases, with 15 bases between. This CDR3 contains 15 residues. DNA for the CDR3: TGCGCCAGCAGCCCCGGCGGGAGGGGCAATGAAAAACTGTTTTTT. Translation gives CASSPGGRGNEKLFF.

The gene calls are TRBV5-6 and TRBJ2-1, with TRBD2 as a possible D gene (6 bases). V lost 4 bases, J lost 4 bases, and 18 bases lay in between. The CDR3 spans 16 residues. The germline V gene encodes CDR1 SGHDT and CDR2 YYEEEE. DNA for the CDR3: TGTGCCAGCAGCCCTGGAGACGGGAGAGCGTACAATGAGCAGTTCTTC. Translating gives CASSPGDGRAYNEQFF.

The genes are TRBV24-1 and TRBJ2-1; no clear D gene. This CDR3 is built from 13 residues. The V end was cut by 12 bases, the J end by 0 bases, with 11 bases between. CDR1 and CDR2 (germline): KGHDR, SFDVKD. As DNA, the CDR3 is TGTGCCGTTGTTTCCAGCTCCTACAATGAGCAGTTCTTC. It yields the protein CAVVSSSYNEQFF.

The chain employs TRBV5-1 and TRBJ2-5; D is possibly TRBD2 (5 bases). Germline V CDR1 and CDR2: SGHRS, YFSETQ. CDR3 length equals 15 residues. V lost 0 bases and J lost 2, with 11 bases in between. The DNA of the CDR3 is TGCGCCAGCAGCTTGGAACCAGCGGATCAAGAGACCCAGTACTTC. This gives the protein CASSLEPADQETQYF.

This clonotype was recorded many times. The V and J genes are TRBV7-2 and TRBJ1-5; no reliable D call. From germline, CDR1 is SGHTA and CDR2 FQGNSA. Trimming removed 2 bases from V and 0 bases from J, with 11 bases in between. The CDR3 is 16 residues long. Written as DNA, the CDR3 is TGTGCCAGCAGCTTAATGGGCCAGCCTAGCAATCAGCCCCAGCATTTT. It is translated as CASSLMGQPSNQPQHF.

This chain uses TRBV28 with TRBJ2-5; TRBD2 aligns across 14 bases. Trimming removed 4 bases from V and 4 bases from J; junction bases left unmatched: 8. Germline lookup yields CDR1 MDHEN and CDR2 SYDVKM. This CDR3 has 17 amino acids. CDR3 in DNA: TGTGCCAGCAGTTCCCTGACTAGCGGGAGGGGTGGAGAGACCCAGTACTTC. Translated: CASSSLTSGRGGETQYF. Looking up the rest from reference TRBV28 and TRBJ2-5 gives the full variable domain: DVKVTQSSRYLVKRTGEKVFLECVQDMDHENMFWYRQDPGLGLRLIYFSYDVKMKEKGDIPEGYSVSREKKERFSLILESASTNQTSMYLCASSSLTSGRGGETQYFGPGTRLLVL.

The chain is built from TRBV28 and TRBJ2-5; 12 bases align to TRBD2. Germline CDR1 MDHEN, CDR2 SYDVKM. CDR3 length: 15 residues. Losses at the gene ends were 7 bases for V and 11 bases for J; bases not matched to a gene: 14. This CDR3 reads CASNRLAGVRDEQYF. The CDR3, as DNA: TGTGCCAGCAACCGACTAGCGGGGGTGAGGGATGAGCAGTACTTC.

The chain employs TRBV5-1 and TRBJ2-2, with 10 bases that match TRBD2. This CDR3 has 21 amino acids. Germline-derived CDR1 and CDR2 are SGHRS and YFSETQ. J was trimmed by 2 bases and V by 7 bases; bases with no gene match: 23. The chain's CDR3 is CASGRDPRGLAGGPNTGELFF. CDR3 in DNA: TGCGCCAGCGGCCGGGACCCACGAGGATTAGCGGGAGGCCCCAACACCGGGGAGCTGTTTTTT. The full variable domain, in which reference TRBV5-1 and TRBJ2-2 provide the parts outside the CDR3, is KAGVTQTPRYLIKTRGQQVTLSCSPISGHRSVSWYQQTPGQGLQFLFEYFSETQRNKGNFPGRFSGRQFSNSRSEMNVSTLELGDSALYLCASGRDPRGLAGGPNTGELFFGEGSRLTVL.

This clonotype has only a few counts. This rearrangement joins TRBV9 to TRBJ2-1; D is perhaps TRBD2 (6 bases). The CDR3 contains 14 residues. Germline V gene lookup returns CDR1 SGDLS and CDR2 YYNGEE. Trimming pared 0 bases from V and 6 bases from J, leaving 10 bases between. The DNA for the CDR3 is TGTGCCAGCAGCGTAGCCCCTAGCGCCAATGAGCAGTTCTTC. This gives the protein CASSVAPSANEQFF.

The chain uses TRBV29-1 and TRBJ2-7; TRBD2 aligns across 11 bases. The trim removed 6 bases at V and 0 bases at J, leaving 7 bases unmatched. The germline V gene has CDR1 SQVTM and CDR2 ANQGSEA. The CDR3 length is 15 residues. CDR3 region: CSVPGLAGSSYEQYF. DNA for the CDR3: TGCAGCGTCCCCGGACTAGCGGGTAGCTCCTACGAGCAGTACTTC.

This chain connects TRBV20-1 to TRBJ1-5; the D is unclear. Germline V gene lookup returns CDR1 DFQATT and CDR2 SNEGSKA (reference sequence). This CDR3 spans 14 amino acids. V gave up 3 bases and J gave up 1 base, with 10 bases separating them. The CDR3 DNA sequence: TGCAGTGCTAGTGGACCGAACAGCAATCAGCCCCAGCATTTT. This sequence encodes CSASGPNSNQPQHF.

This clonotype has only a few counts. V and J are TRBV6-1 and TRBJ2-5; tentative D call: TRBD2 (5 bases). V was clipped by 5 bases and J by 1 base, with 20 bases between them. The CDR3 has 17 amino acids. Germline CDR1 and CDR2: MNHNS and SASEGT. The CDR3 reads CASSISLRAATQETQYF. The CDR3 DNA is TGTGCCAGCAGTATTTCGTTGCGGGCAGCCACCCAAGAGACCCAGTACTTC.

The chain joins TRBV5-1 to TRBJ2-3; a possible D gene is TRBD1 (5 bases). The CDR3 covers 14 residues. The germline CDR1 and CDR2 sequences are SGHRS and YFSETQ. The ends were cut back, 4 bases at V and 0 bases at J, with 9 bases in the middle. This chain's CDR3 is CASSADKSTDTQYF. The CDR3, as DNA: TGCGCCAGCAGCGCGGACAAAAGCACAGATACGCAGTATTTT.

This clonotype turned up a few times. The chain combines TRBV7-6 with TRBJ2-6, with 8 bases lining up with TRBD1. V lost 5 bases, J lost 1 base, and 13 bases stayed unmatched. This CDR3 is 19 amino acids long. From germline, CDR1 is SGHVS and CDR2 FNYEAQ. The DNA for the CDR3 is TGTGCCAGCAGCCCATCGGGACAGGTCGTTCGATCTGGGGCCAACGTCCTGACTTTC. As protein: CASSPSGQVVRSGANVLTF.